Below, 27 T cell receptor beta chains from the same sample are listed, as sequenced in a study of cytomegalovirus exposure and HLA in healthy donors (dated 2017 in TCRdb). The library came from the immunoSEQ multiplex PCR assay. For the multiplex PCR, a mixture combining 60 forward primers for TCR Vbeta segments and 13 reverse primers for TCR Jbeta segments was used. Imported from immuneACCESS, the table was reduced by TCRdb to in-frame sequences with V and J called. These copies leave out some clones; in studies compared against another copy, an unresolved V gene accounts for under half, and the cause of the remainder is not known. Across this sample there are around 150,000 clones, with roughly 79% seen only once. 1% of the sample is in the top ten clones. The sample comprised PBMCs. The receptors shown here come from a woman aged 35 to 49 in good health and CMV-seronegative.

The chain employs TRBV27 and TRBJ2-7; 7 bases are a match to TRBD2. CDR1 and CDR2 (germline): MNHEY, SMNVEV (reference sequence). Trimming at V came to 1 base and at J to 3 bases, leaving 9 bases not matched to a gene. There are 16 residues in the CDR3. CDR3 in amino acids: CASSLYGGTEYYEQYF. CDR3 DNA sequence: TGTGCCAGCAGTTTATACGGGGGGACGGAGTACTACGAGCAGTACTTC.

The gene calls are TRBV15 and TRBJ1-1, with D unresolved. Germline V gives CDR1 LNHNV, CDR2 YYDKDF (reference sequence). The CDR3 is 14 amino acids. Trimming shortened V by 0 bases and J by 7 bases, and 12 bases separated the two germline ends. CDR3 sequence (DNA): TGTGCCACCAGCAGAGATCCGGTGAACGGTGAAGCTTTCTTT. The encoded protein is CATSRDPVNGEAFF.

The gene calls are TRBV5-6 and TRBJ1-2; 9 nucleotides align to TRBD1. Germline values: CDR1 SGHDT, CDR2 YYEEEE. The CDR3 totals 15 residues. The ends lost 5 bases at V and 8 bases at J; junction bases unmatched: 13. The CDR3 sequence is CASSFVGQGSGGYTF. CDR3 in DNA: TGTGCCAGCAGTTTTGTGGGACAGGGTAGCGGCGGCTACACCTTC.

J is TRBJ2-2 and V is TRBV5-1; D is perhaps TRBD1 (6 bases). V dropped 3 bases and J dropped 1 base, with 10 bases sitting between them. There are 15 residues in the CDR3. Germline V gene sequence: CDR1 SGHRS, CDR2 YFSETQ. The CDR3, as DNA: TGCGCCAGCAGCTCATCGACAGGGAACACCGGGGAGCTGTTTTTT. This gives the protein CASSSSTGNTGELFF.

The V gene is TRBV2, the J gene TRBJ2-5; TRBD2 matches at 7 bases. CDR1 is SNHLY and CDR2 is FYNNEI in the germline V gene. V dropped 11 bases and J dropped 2; count of bases not matched to a gene: 11. The CDR3 spans 14 residues. The CDR3 protein is CASLRGVGQETQYF. The CDR3 nucleotides read TGTGCCTCATTACGGGGGGTGGGGCAAGAGACCCAGTACTTC.

This chain joins TRBV29-1 and TRBJ2-7; D not resolved. V lost 1 base and J lost 2, with 15 bases in between. This CDR3 has 15 amino acids. Germline loops: CDR1 SQVTM, CDR2 ANQGSEA. DNA of the CDR3: TGCAGCGTTGAAGGTTTGGCCTCCTCCGCCTACGAGCAGTACTTC. It codes for CSVEGLASSAYEQYF.

The J gene is TRBJ1-5, the V gene TRBV27; D is ambiguous. Germline values: CDR1 MNHEY, CDR2 SMNVEV (reference sequence). The V and J ends lost 6 bases and 7 bases respectively, with 16 bases between them. This CDR3 is built from 14 residues. The CDR3 spells CASSSTARQQPQHF. CDR3 DNA: TGTGCCAGCAGCTCTACAGCAAGGCAGCAGCCCCAGCATTTT.

The rearrangement links TRBV9 to TRBJ2-1, with a possible D match to TRBD2 (5 bases). The CDR3 has 14 residues. V was pared by 0 bases and J by 6 bases, with 10 bases between. CDR1 and CDR2 from the germline V gene are SGDLS and YYNGEE. Written as DNA, the CDR3 is TGTGCCAGCAGCGTAGAGATAGGAGGCAATGAGCAGTTCTTC. It is translated as CASSVEIGGNEQFF.

V is TRBV5-1 and J is TRBJ2-1; weak D call: TRBD2 (5 bases). This CDR3 is 16 amino acids long. Germline CDR1 reads SGHRS; CDR2 reads YFSETQ. The V gene lost 1 base and the J gene lost 7 bases, with 18 bases spanning the gap. CDR3 region: CASSLTLPTGLNEQFF. CDR3 nucleotide sequence: TGCGCCAGCAGCTTGACCCTTCCGACGGGATTAAATGAGCAGTTCTTC.

The CDR3 loop is CASSLGRAFGEAFF. CDR3 nucleotides: TGTGCCAGCAGCTTGGGGAGGGCTTTTGGTGAAGCTTTCTTT. The V gene is TRBV11-3, the J gene TRBJ1-1, with D unresolved. Deletions cut 3 bases from V and 7 bases from J, with 15 bases between. Germline loops: CDR1 SGHNT, CDR2 YENEEA. This CDR3 is built from 14 residues. The complete variable domain, with remaining parts taken from reference TRBV11-3 and TRBJ1-1, reads EAGVVQSPRYKIIEKKQPVAFWCNPISGHNTLYWYLQNLGQGPELLIRYENEEAVDDSQLPKDRFSAERLKGVDSTLKIQPAELGDSAVYLCASSLGRAFGEAFFGQGTRLTVV.

The chain links TRBV20-1 to TRBJ1-1; D not resolved. Per germline, CDR1 DFQATT and CDR2 SNEGSKA (reference sequence). V lost 6 bases and J lost 3, with 8 bases in between. The CDR3 is made up of 11 amino acids. The chain's CDR3 is CSAEIYTEAFF. CDR3 nucleotide sequence: TGCAGTGCCGAGATATACACTGAAGCTTTCTTT.

The chain is built from TRBV9 and TRBJ2-1; 7 bases match TRBD2. The V segment lost 4 bases and the J segment 2 bases; nucleotides outside the gene matches: 9. The CDR3 has 16 amino acids. Germline CDR1 and CDR2: SGDLS and YYNGEE. In nucleotides, the CDR3 is TGTGCCAGCAGCTCACTCGTAAGCGGGGCCTACAATGAGCAGTTCTTC. It specifies CASSSLVSGAYNEQFF.

The rearrangement links TRBV6-5 to TRBJ2-3; TRBD2 is a possible D gene (6 bases). The V end was cut by 6 bases, the J end by 3 bases, with 13 bases between. The CDR3 spans 14 residues. Germline CDR1 MNHEY, CDR2 SVGAGI. CDR3 residues: CASRRSSGTDTQYF. CDR3 bases: TGTGCCAGCAGACGATCCAGCGGGACAGATACGCAGTATTTT.

The chain carries TRBV7-9 and TRBJ1-3; the D gene is possibly TRBD1 (5 bases). Germline V gene lookup returns CDR1 SEHNR and CDR2 FQNEAQ (reference sequence). Trimming took off 8 bases at V and 0 bases at J, with 14 bases between the two ends. This CDR3 comprises 15 residues. The CDR3 DNA sequence: TGTGCCAGCGAGGGGAGGGCATACTCTGGAAACACCATATATTTT. This translates into CASEGRAYSGNTIYF.

The genes are TRBV18 and TRBJ2-1, with TRBD2 matching over 8 bases. The CDR3 is made up of 17 amino acids. V shed 4 bases and J 0 bases; nucleotides not matched to a gene: 8. In germline, CDR1 is KGHSH, CDR2 LQKENI. CDR3 sequence (DNA): TGTGCCAGCTCACTTGAACTCAGCGGGAGCTCCTACAATGAGCAGTTCTTC. Its protein product is CASSLELSGSSYNEQFF.

The rearrangement links TRBV5-1 to TRBJ1-1, with TRBD1 identical over 8 bases. V dropped 2 bases and J dropped 6; count of bases not matched to a gene: 12. This CDR3 has 16 amino acids. Germline CDR1 is SGHRS and CDR2 is YFSETQ. The CDR3 sequence is CASSFGQGASRAEAFF. In DNA, the CDR3 is TGCGCCAGCAGCTTTGGGCAGGGGGCGAGCAGGGCTGAAGCTTTCTTT.

The CDR3 DNA reads as TGTGCCAGCAGCTTTACTAGCGGGAGTCCGGGGACCCAGTACTTC. Its protein product is CASSFTSGSPGTQYF. The chain joins TRBV11-2 to TRBJ2-5; 11 positions agree with TRBD2. Germline V gene lookup returns CDR1 SGHAT and CDR2 FQNNGV. V lost 3 bases, J lost 7 bases, and 7 bases stayed unmatched. The CDR3 is 15 amino acids. The whole variable domain, remainder taken from reference TRBV11-2 and TRBJ2-5, is EAGVAQSPRYKIIEKRQSVAFWCNPISGHATLYWYQQILGQGPKLLIQFQNNGVVDDSQLPKDRFSAERLKGVDSTLKIQPAKLEDSAVYLCASSFTSGSPGTQYFGPGTRLLVL.

The chain links TRBV10-3 to TRBJ2-5; 7 bases map to TRBD2. Per the germline V gene, CDR1 is ENHRY and CDR2 is SYGVKD. The junction had 13 bases not matched to a gene; V was cut back by 7 bases and J by 5 bases. The CDR3 sequence is 15 residues long. As DNA, the CDR3 is TGTGCCATCAAAGCGGGGAGCAGTATTTCGGAGACCCAGTACTTC. Protein sequence: CAIKAGSSISETQYF.

V is TRBV7-8 and J is TRBJ2-4; D may be TRBD2 (5 bases). Trimming took 1 base from V and 0 from J, leaving 13 bases between them. This CDR3 has 17 amino acids. Germline values: CDR1 SGHVS, CDR2 FQNEAQ. CDR3 nucleotide sequence: TGTGCCAGCAGCTTAGGGGAGCGGTCCTTAGCCAAAAACATTCAGTACTTC. This gives the protein CASSLGERSLAKNIQYF.

V gene TRBV14 combines with J gene TRBJ1-1, with 9 bases that match TRBD1. With 0 bases clipped from V and 5 bases from J, the junction kept 10 bases outside the gene matches. Germline V gene lookup returns CDR1 SGHDN and CDR2 FVKESK. The CDR3 has 17 amino acids. CDR3: CASSQDLGTGRGTEAFF. The DNA of the CDR3 is TGTGCCAGCAGCCAAGATCTAGGGACAGGGAGGGGAACTGAAGCTTTCTTT. The full variable domain, in which reference TRBV14 and TRBJ1-1 provide the parts outside the CDR3, is EAGVTQFPSHSVIEKGQTVTLRCDPISGHDNLYWYRRVMGKEIKFLLHFVKESKQDESGMPNNRFLAERTGGTYSTLKVQPAELEDSGVYFCASSQDLGTGRGTEAFFGQGTRLTVV.

This sequence joins TRBV6-6 and TRBJ2-5, with TRBD2 matching 13 bases. Per germline, CDR1 MNHNY and CDR2 SVGAGI (reference sequence). This CDR3 has 16 amino acids. The V and J ends lost 6 bases and 0 bases, in that order; junction bases with no gene match: 4. The CDR3 nucleotides are TGTGCCAGCAGGGGCGGGACTAGCGGGGACCAAGAGACCCAGTACTTC. This translates into CASRGGTSGDQETQYF.

This clone was counted a single time. This sequence joins TRBV4-2 and TRBJ1-1; 9 bases are shared with TRBD1. J was trimmed by 5 bases and V by 0 bases; bases with no gene match: 10. The CDR3 has 17 amino acids. Germline V gives CDR1 LGHNA, CDR2 YNFKEQ. This CDR3 reads CASSQDPPGTGRTEAFF. CDR3 bases: TGTGCCAGCAGCCAAGACCCTCCGGGGACAGGGAGGACTGAAGCTTTCTTT.

The chain is built from TRBV28 and TRBJ2-5; perhaps TRBD2 as D (6 bases). CDR3 length: 13 amino acids. Germline loops: CDR1 MDHEN, CDR2 SYDVKM. The V end lost 3 bases, the J end lost 7 bases, and 12 bases lay between the germline ends. CDR3 DNA: TGTGCCAGCAGTTTGCGGGACCCGGGGACCCAGTACTTC. This sequence encodes CASSLRDPGTQYF.

The V call is TRBV19, the J call TRBJ2-1; 7 positions agree with TRBD2. The CDR3 runs to 13 residues. Looked up from germline, CDR1 is LNHDA and CDR2 is SQIVND (reference sequence). V gave up 5 bases and J gave up 7 bases; unmatched junction bases: 5. The chain's CDR3 is CASSSGTTNEQFF. As DNA, the CDR3 is TGTGCCAGTAGTTCCGGGACTACGAATGAGCAGTTCTTC. The full variable domain, completed using reference TRBV19 and TRBJ2-1, is DGGITQSPKYLFRKEGQNVTLSCEQNLNHDAMYWYRQDPGQGLRLIYYSQIVNDFQKGDIAEGYSVSREKKESFPLTVTSAQKNPTAFYLCASSSGTTNEQFFGPGTRLTVL.

The CDR3 DNA is TGTGCCACGGGGGGGATCTATGGCTACACCTTC. Protein sequence: CATGGIYGYTF. The chain recombines TRBV7-9 with TRBJ1-2; D possibly corresponds to TRBD1 (5 bases). This CDR3 has 11 residues. Germline values: CDR1 SEHNR, CDR2 FQNEAQ (reference sequence). V was pared by 10 bases and J by 4 bases, with 10 bases between.

J is TRBJ2-7 and V is TRBV2, with 7 bases lining up with TRBD1. CDR1 and CDR2 (germline): SNHLY, FYNNEI. This CDR3 comprises 14 residues. V was clipped by 4 bases and J by 0 bases; unmatched bases: 3. CDR3 nucleotide sequence: TGTGCCAGCAGTGCCGGGACAGCCTCCTACGAGCAGTACTTC. This encodes CASSAGTASYEQYF.

This rearrangement joins TRBV30 to TRBJ1-5; 9 nucleotides match TRBD1. The ends lost 7 bases at V and 5 bases at J; junction bases unmatched: 6. CDR1 GTSNPN and CDR2 SVGIG come from the germline V gene (reference sequence). CDR3 length: 13 residues. The DNA of the CDR3 is TGTGCCTCTACACAGGGGGCTCATCAGCCCCAGCATTTT. It encodes CASTQGAHQPQHF.